This T cell receptor (beta chain) was observed in a study of Ad26.COV2.S vaccination and SARS-CoV-2 variants. About the research overall: Participant was drawn from the COV1001 Ad26.COV2.S trial arm.

The V and J ends lost 0 bases and 6 bases respectively, with 8 bases between them. The germline V gene encodes CDR1 SGHDT and CDR2 YYEEEE. CDR3 size: 13 residues. Some clones are missing from TCRdb's copy, which holds only in-frame ones; the method was immunoSEQ multiplex PCR. The sample lists 380,000 or so clones; 75% to 90% were seen once. Treatment denoted: about 20 received Ad26.COV2.S at low or high dose, single or two shots; 5 received placebo; per-sample allocation not given. Each sample was drawn 63 days after the first injection (of vaccine or placebo). The sample came from a Boston adult aged 18-55 years.

The sequencing used peripheral blood, collected in a trial of Ad26.COV2.S vaccine versus placebo. The source is a person aged 18-60 years who received the Ad26.COV2.S COVID-19 vaccine or a placebo. The rearrangement links TRBV5-6 to TRBJ2-3, with D unresolved. CDR3 coding DNA: TGTGCCAGCAGCTTGGGGACCCGGGATACGCAGTATTTT. Translating gives CASSLGTRDTQYF.